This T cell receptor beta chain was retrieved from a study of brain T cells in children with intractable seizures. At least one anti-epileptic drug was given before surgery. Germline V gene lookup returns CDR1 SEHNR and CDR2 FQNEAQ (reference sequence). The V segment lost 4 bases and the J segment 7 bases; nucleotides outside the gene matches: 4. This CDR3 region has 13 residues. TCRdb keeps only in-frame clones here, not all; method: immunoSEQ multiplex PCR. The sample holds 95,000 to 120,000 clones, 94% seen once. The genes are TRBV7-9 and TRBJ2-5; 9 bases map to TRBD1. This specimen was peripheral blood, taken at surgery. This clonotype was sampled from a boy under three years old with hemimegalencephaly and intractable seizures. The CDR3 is CASSSRQGGTQYF. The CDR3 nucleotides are TGTGCCAGCAGCTCGAGACAGGGGGGGACCCAGTACTTC.